The source of this TCR beta chain is a study of technical replicates of blood from several donors. TCRdb's copy holds only in-frame clones and misses some; the assay was immunoSEQ multiplex PCR. The data contain about 80,000 clones, around 97% of them singletons. This CDR3 has 15 residues. CDR1 is SEHNR, CDR2 FQNEAQ, per germline (reference sequence). The germline V and J ends were trimmed by 4 bases and 0 bases, with 12 bases remaining between them. This receptor was identified in a human donor in good health. Sequencing was carried out using T cells isolated from PBMCs. The chain links TRBV7-9 to TRBJ1-1; weak D call: TRBD1 (5 bases). This chain's CDR3 is CASSSPRGMNTEAFF. In DNA form, the CDR3 reads TGTGCCAGCAGCTCCCCCCGGGGGATGAACACTGAAGCTTTCTTT.